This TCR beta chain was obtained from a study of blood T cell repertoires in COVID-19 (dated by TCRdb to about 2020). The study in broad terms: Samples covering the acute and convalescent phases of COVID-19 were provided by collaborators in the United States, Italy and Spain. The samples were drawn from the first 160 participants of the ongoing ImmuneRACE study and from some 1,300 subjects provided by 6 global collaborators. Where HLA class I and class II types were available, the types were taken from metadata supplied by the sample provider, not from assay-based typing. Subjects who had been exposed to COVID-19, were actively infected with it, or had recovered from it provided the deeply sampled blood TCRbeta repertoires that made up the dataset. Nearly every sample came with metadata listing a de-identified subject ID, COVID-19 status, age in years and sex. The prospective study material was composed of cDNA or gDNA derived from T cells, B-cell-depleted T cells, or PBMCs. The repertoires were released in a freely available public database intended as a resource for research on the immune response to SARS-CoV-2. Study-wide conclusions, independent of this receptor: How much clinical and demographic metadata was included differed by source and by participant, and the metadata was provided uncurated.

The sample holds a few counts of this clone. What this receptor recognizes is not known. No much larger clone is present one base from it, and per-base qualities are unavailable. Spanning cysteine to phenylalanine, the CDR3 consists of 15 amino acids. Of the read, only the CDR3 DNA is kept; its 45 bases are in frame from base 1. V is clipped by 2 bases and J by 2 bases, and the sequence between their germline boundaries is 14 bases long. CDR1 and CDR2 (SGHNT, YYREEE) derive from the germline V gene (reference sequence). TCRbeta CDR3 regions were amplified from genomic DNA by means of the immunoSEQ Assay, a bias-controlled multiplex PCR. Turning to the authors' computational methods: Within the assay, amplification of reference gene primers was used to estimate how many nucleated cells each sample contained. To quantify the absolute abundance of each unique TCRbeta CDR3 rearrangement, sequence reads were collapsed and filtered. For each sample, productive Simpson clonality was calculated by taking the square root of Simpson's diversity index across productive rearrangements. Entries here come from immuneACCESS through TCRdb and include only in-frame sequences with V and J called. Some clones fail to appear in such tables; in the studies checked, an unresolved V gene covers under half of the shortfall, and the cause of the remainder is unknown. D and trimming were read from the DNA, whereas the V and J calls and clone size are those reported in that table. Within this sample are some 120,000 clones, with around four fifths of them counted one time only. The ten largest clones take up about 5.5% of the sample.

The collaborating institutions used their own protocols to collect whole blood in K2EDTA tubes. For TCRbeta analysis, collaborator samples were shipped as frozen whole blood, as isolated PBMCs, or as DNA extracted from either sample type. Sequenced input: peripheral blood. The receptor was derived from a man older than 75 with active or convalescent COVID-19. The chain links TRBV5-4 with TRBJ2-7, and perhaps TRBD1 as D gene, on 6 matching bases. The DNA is TGTGCCAGCAGCTTTCGGGACACCAGTACCTACGAGCAGTACTTC. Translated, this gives CASSFRDTSTYEQYF.